Listed here are 4 T cell receptor beta chains from one sample, sequenced in a study of blood T cell repertoires in COVID-19. Clones were read by immunoSEQ multiplex PCR, and TCRdb kept only the in-frame ones, dropping some. The sample contains around 300,000 clones, 90% of which appear only once. Sequencing input: PBMCs or T cells enriched from blood (not recorded which). The receptors here all came from a woman younger than 30 with acute COVID-19.

This clone was recorded once. The chain carries TRBV25-1 and TRBJ2-2; 7 nucleotides line up with TRBD2. Germline CDR1 is MGHDK and CDR2 is SYGVNS. Trimming removed 8 bases from V and 6 bases from J; junction bases left unmatched: 9. The CDR3 is 14 residues long. CDR3 sequence reads: CASGRRGEAGELFF. As DNA, the CDR3 is TGTGCCAGCGGTAGACGGGGGGAAGCCGGGGAGCTGTTTTTT.

This clone was picked up one time. The chain recombines TRBV7-2 with TRBJ2-1; possibly TRBD1 for D (6 bases). The germline gives CDR1 SGHTA, CDR2 FQGNSA. This CDR3 region has 15 residues. Trimming stripped 4 bases from V and 3 bases from J, with 13 bases between. CDR3 DNA sequence: TGTGCCAGCAGCTCGACCGGGACACTCTACAATGAGCAGTTCTTC. Its protein product is CASSSTGTLYNEQFF.

This clone was seen just once. This CDR3 is CASRGGYGYTF. CDR3 nucleotides: TGTGCCAGCAGAGGGGGCTATGGCTACACCTTC. The chain employs TRBV2 and TRBJ1-2; possibly TRBD1 for D (6 bases). V lost 6 bases and J lost 4, with 6 bases in between. The germline V gene encodes CDR1 SNHLY and CDR2 FYNNEI. The CDR3 consists of 11 residues.

V and J are TRBV7-8 and TRBJ1-3; possible D gene TRBD1, 6 bases. Germline V gene data show CDR1 as SGHVS and CDR2 as FQNEAQ. The CDR3 length is 18 residues. The germline V and J ends were trimmed by 0 bases and 0 bases, with 15 bases remaining between them. CDR3 sequence (DNA): TGTGCCAGCAGCTTAGCTAGGGCAGGGGAAAGCTCTGGAAACACCATATATTTT. Translated: CASSLARAGESSGNTIYF.